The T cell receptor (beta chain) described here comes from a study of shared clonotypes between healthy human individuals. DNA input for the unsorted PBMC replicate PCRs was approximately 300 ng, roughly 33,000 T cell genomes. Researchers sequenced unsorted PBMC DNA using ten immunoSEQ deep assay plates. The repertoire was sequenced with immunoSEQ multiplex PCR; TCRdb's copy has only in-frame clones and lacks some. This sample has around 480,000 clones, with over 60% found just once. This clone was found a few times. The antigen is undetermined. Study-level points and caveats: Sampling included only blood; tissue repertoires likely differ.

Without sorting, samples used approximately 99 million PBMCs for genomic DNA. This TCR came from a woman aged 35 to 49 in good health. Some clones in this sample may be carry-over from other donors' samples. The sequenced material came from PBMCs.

The CDR3 is CSTSFTENTEAFF. Written as DNA, the CDR3 is TGCAGCACCTCCTTTACGGAGAACACTGAAGCTTTCTTT. The genes are TRBV29-1 and TRBJ1-1; the D is unclear. Germline values: CDR1 SQVTM, CDR2 ANQGSEA. The germline V and J ends were trimmed by 8 bases and 1 base, with 14 bases remaining between them. This CDR3 contains 13 residues.